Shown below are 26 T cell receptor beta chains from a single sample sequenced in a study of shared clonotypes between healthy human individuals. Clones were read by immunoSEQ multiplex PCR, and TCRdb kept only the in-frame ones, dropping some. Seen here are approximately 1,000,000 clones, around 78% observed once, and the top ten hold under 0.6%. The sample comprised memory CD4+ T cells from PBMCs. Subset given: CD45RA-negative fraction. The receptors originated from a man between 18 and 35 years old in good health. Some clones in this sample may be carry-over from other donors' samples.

The CDR3 DNA follows: TGCGCCAGCAGCTCAGATAGCACAGATACGCAGTATTTT. Its protein product is CASSSDSTDTQYF. This chain links TRBV5-1 with TRBJ2-3; the D is unclear. V lost 3 bases, J lost 0 bases, and 5 bases lay in between. CDR3 size: 13 residues. Looked up from germline, CDR1 is SGHRS and CDR2 is YFSETQ.

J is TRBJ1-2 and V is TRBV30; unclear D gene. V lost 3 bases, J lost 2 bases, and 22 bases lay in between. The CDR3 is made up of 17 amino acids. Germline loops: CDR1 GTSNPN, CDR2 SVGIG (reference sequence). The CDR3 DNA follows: TGTGCCTGGAGCCTGACCACTGGACGTCGAACCAACTATGGCTACACCTTC. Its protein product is CAWSLTTGRRTNYGYTF.

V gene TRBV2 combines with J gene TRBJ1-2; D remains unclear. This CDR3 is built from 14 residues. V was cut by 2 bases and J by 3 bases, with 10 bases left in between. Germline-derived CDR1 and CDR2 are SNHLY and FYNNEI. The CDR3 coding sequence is TGTGCCAGCAGTGAATCCGCCCAATACTATGGCTACACCTTC. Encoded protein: CASSESAQYYGYTF.

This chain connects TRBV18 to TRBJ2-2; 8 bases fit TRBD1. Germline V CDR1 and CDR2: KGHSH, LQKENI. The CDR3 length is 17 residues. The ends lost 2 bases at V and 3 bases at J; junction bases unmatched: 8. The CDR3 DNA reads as TGTGCCAGCTCACCATTCGCAGGGGGCGCCGACACCGGGGAGCTGTTTTTT. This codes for CASSPFAGGADTGELFF.

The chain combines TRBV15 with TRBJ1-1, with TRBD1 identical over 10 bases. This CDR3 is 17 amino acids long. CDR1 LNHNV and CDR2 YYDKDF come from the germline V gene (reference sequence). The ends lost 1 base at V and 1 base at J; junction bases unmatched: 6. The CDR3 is CATSRGTGGFKNTEAFF. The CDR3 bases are TGTGCCACCAGCAGAGGGACAGGGGGGTTTAAGAACACTGAAGCTTTCTTT.

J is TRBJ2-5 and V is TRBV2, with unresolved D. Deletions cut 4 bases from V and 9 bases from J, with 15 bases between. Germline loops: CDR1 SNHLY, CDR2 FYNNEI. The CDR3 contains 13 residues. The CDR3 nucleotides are TGTGCCAGCAGTGCCCACCGTGGTGAGGCCCAGTACTTC. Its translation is CASSAHRGEAQYF.

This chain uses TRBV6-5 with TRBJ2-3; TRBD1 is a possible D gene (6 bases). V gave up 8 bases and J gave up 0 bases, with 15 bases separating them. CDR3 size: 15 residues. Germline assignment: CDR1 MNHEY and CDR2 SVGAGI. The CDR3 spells CASSMQGHSTDTQYF. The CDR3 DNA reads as TGTGCCAGCTCGATGCAGGGGCATAGCACAGATACGCAGTATTTT.

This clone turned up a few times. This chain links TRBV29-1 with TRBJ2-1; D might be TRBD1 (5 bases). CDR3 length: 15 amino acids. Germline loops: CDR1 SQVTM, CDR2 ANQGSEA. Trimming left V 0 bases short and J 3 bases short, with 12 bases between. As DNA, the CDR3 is TGCAGCGTTGAAGATCTTTCAGACAGCTACAATGAGCAGTTCTTC. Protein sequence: CSVEDLSDSYNEQFF.

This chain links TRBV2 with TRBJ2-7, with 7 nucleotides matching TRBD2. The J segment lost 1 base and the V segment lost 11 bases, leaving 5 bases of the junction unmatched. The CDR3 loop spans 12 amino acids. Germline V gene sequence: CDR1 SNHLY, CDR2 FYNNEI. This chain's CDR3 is CAPLGGSYEQYF. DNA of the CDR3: TGTGCCCCTTTGGGGGGGTCCTACGAGCAGTACTTC.

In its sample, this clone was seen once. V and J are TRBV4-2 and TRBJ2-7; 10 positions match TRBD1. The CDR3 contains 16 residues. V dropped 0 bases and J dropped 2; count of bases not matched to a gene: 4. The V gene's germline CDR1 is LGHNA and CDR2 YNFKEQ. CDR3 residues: CASSQDQGQGAYEQYF. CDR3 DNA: TGTGCCAGCAGCCAAGATCAAGGACAGGGGGCCTACGAGCAGTACTTC.

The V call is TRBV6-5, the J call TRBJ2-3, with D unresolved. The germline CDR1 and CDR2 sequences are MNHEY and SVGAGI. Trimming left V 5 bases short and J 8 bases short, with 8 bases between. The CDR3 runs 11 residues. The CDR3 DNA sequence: TGTGCCAGCAGTCAGCTAGGTACGCAGTATTTT. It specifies CASSQLGTQYF.

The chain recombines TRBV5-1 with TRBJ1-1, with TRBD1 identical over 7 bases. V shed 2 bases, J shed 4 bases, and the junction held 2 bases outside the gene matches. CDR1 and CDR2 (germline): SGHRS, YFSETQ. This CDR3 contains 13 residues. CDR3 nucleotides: TGCGCCAGCAGCTTTGGGGACAGCACTGAAGCTTTCTTT. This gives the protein CASSFGDSTEAFF.

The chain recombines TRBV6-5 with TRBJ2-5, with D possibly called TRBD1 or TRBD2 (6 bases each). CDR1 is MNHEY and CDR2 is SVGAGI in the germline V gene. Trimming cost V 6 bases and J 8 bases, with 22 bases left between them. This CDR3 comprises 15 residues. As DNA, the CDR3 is TGTGCCAGCAGGCCCGGTTCCCGGACAGCGGGTACCCAGTACTTC. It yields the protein CASRPGSRTAGTQYF.

The CDR3 DNA is TGCGCCAGCAGCCCGGACGGGATTCGGGCTGAAGCTTTCTTT. Its translation: CASSPDGIRAEAFF. The chain employs TRBV5-1 and TRBJ1-1; D gene uncertain. The V end was cut by 4 bases, the J end by 6 bases, with 16 bases between. In germline, CDR1 is SGHRS, CDR2 YFSETQ. The CDR3 consists of 14 residues.

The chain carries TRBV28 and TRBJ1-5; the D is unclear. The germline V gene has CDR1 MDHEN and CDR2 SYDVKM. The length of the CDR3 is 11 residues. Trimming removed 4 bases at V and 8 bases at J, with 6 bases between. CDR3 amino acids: CASSYPEPQHF. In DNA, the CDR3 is TGTGCCAGCAGTTACCCAGAGCCCCAGCATTTT.

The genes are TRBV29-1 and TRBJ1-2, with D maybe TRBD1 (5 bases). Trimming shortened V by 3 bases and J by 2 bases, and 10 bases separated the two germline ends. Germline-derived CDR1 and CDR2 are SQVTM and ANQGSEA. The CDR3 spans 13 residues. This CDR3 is CSVERDGNYGYTF. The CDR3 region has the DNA TGCAGCGTTGAGCGGGACGGGAACTATGGCTACACCTTC.

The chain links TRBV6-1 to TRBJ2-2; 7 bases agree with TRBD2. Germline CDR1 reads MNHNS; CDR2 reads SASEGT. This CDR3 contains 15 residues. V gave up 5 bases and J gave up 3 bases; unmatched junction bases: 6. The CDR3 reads CASSSTSFHTGELFF. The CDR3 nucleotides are TGTGCCAGCAGTTCGACTAGCTTTCACACCGGGGAGCTGTTTTTT.

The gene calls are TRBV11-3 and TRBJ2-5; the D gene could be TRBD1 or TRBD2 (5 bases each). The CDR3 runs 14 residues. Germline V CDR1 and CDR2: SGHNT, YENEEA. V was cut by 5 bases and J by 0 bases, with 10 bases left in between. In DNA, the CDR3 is TGTGCCAGCAGCACGGGACGGAACCAAGAGACCCAGTACTTC. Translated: CASSTGRNQETQYF.

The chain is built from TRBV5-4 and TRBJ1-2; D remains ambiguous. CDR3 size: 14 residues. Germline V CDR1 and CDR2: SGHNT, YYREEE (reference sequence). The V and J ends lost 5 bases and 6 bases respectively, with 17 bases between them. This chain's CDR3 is CASRPQPPLDGYTF. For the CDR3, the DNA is TGTGCCAGCAGGCCTCAACCACCCTTGGATGGCTACACCTTC.

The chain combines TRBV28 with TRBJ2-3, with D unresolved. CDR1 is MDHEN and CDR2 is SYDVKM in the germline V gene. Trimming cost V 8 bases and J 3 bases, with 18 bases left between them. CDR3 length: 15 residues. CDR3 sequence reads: CASLLRRFGTDTQYF. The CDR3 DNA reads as TGTGCCAGCCTCTTAAGGAGATTTGGGACAGATACGCAGTATTTT.

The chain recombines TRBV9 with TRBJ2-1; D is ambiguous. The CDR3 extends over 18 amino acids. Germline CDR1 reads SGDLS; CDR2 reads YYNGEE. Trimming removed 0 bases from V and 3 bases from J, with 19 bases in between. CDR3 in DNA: TGTGCCAGCAGCGTAGCGCCCACCCCGGCTGGGCTCTACAATGAGCAGTTCTTC. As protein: CASSVAPTPAGLYNEQFF.

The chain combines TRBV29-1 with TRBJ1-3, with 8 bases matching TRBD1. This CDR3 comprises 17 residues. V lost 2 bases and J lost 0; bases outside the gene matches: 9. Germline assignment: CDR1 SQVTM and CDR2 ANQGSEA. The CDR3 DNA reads TGCAGCGTTGAAAAGTACGGACAGGGAGGCTCTGGAAACACCATATATTTT. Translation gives CSVEKYGQGGSGNTIYF.

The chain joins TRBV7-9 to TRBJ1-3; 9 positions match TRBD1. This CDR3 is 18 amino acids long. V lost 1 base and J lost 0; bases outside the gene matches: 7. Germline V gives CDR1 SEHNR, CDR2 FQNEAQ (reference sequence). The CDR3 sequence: CASSLGLDRGYSGNTIYF. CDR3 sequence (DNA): TGTGCCAGCAGCTTAGGTTTGGACAGGGGATACTCTGGAAACACCATATATTTT. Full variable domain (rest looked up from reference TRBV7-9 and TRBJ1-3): DTGVSQNPRHKITKRGQNVTFRCDPISEHNRLYWYRQTLGQGPEFLTYFQNEAQLEKSRLLSDRFSAERPKGSFSTLEIQRTEQGDSAMYLCASSLGLDRGYSGNTIYFGEGSWLTVV.

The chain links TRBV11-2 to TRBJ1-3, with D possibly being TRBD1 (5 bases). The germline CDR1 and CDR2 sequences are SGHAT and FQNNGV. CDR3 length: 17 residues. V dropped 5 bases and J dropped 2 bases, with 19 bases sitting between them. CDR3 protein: CASSITYGSGAGNTIYF. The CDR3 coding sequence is TGTGCCAGCAGCATCACCTACGGGTCGGGGGCTGGAAACACCATATATTTT. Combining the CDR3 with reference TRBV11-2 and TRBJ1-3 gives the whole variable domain EAGVAQSPRYKIIEKRQSVAFWCNPISGHATLYWYQQILGQGPKLLIQFQNNGVVDDSQLPKDRFSAERLKGVDSTLKIQPAKLEDSAVYLCASSITYGSGAGNTIYFGEGSWLTVV.

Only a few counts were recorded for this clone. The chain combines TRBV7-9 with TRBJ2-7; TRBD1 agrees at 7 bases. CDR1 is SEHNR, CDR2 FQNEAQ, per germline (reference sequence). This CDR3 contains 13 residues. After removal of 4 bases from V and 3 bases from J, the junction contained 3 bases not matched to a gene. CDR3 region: CASSSGQNYEQYF. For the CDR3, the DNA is TGTGCCAGCAGCTCGGGACAGAACTACGAGCAGTACTTC.

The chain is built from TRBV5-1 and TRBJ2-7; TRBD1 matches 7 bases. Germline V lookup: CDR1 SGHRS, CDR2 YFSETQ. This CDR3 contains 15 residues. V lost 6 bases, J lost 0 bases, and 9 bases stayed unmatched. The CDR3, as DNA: TGCGCCAGCAATACCGGGACAGAGAGCTCCTACGAGCAGTACTTC. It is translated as CASNTGTESSYEQYF.